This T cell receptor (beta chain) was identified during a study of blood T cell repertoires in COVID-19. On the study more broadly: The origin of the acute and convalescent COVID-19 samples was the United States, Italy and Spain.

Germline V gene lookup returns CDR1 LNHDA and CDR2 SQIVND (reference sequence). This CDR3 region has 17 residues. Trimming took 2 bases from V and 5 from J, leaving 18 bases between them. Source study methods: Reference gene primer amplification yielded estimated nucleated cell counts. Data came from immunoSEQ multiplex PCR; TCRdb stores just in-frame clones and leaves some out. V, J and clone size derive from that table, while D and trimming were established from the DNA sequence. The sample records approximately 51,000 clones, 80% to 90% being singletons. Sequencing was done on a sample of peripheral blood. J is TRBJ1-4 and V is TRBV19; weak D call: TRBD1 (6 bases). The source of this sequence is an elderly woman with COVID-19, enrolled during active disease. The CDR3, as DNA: TGTGCCAGTAGTATACCCTCCAGGGGTCGCCTAAATGAAAAACTGTTTTTT. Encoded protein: CASSIPSRGRLNEKLFF.